This T cell receptor beta chain was profiled in a study of blood T cell repertoires in COVID-19. CDR1 is SEHNR and CDR2 is FQNEAQ in the germline V gene (reference sequence). The CDR3 loop spans 18 amino acids. V shed 5 bases and J 6 bases; nucleotides not matched to a gene: 17. In the original workflow: How many nucleated cells were present was estimated from reference gene primer amplification. Generated by immunoSEQ multiplex PCR, the TCRdb table keeps only in-frame clones and is missing some. From that table come the V and J calls and clone size; the DNA was used to work out D and trimming. The profile covers some 60,000 clones, with over 75% appearing a single time and 6.5% to 8.5% taken by the ten largest.

The sample comprised peripheral blood. J is TRBJ2-2 and V is TRBV7-9; 8 bases align to TRBD1. The origin of this receptor is a man between 60 and 70 years old with acute or convalescent COVID-19. CDR3 amino acids: CASSPTFPGTGLAGELFF. CDR3 sequence (DNA): TGTGCCAGCAGCCCAACGTTTCCCGGGACAGGTTTGGCCGGGGAGCTGTTTTTT.